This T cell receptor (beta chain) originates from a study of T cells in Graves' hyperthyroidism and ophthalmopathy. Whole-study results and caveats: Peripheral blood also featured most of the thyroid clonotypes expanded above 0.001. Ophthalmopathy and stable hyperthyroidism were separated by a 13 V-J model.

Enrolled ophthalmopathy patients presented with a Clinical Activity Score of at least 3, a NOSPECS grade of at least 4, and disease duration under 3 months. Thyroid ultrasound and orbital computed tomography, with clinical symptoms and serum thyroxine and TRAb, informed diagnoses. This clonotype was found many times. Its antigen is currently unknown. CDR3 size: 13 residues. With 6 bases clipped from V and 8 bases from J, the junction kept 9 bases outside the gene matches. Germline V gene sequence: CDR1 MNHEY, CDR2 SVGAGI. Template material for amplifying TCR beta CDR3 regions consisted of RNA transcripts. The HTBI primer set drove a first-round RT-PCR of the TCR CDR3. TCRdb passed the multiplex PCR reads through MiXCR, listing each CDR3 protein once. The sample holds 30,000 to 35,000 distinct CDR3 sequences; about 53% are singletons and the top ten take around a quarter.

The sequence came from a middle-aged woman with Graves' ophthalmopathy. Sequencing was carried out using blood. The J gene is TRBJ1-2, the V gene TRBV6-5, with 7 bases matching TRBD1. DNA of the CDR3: TGTGCCAGCAGCTTTGACAGGGACAAGGGCTACACCTTC. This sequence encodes CASSFDRDKGYTF.